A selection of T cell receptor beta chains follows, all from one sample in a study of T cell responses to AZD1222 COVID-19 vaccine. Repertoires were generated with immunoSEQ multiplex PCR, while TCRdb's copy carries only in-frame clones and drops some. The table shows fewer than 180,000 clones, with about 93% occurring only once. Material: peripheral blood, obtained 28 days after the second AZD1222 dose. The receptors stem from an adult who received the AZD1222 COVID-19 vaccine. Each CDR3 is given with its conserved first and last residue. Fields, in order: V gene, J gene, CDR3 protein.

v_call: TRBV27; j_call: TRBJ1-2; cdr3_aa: CASSLYPIGYGYTF
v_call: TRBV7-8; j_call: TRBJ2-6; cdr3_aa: CASSLAIQGSGANVLTF
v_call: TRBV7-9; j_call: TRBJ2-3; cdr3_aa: CASSRTSGIADTQYF
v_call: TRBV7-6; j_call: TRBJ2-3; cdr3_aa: CASSTDYGDTQYF
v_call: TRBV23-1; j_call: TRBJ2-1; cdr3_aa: CASSHCVDGDNEQFF
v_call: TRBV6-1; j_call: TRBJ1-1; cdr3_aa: CASSPGTRNTEAFF
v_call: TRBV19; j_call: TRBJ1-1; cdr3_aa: CASSQVGAEAFF
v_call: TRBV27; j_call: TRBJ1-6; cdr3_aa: CASSSGISNSPLHF
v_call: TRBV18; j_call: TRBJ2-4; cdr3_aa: CASSPSSGSEAKNIQYF
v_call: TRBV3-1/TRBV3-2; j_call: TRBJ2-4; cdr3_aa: CASSQDQWRLAGAAKNIQYF
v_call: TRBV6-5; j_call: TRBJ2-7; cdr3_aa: CASSFQGAYEQYF
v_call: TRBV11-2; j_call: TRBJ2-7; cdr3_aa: CASSRLYEQYF
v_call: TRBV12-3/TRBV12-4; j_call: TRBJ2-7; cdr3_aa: CASSRGLVSEQYF
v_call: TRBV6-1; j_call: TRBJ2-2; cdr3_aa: CASSVMRTTNTGELFF
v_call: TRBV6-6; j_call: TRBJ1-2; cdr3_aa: CASSTHGQGDYGYTF
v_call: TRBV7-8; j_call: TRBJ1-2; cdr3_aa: CASSGGQTNYGYTF
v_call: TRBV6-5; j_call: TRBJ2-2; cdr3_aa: CASEGRLNTGELFF
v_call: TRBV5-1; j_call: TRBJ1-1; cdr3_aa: CASSLDPGTEAFF
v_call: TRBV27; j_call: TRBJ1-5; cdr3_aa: CASSLGRDQPQHF
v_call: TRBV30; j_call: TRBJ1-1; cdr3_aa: CAWTPGQGPPEAFF
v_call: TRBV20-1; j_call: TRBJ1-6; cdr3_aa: CSARDPPSLHF
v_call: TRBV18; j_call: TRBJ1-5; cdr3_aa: CASSDPFGKVNQPQHF
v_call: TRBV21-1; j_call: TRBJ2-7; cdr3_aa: CASSKSPLEYF
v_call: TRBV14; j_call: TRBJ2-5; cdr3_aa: CASTRSGEETQYF
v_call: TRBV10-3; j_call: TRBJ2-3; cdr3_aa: CATLRDSTQYF
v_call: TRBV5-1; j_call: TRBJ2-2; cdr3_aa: CASSPAGRGNTGELFF
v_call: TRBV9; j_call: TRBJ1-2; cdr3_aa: CASSVGGWNYGYTF
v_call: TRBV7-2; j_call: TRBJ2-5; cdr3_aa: CASSLPELGAQYF
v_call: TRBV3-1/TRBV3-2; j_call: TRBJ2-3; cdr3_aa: CASSFREGGADTQYF
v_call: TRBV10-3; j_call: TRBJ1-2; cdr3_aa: CAISESTKVSYGYTF
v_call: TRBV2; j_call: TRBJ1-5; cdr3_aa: CASRDDRVGNQPQHF
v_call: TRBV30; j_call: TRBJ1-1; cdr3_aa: CAWSNSLTGEAFF